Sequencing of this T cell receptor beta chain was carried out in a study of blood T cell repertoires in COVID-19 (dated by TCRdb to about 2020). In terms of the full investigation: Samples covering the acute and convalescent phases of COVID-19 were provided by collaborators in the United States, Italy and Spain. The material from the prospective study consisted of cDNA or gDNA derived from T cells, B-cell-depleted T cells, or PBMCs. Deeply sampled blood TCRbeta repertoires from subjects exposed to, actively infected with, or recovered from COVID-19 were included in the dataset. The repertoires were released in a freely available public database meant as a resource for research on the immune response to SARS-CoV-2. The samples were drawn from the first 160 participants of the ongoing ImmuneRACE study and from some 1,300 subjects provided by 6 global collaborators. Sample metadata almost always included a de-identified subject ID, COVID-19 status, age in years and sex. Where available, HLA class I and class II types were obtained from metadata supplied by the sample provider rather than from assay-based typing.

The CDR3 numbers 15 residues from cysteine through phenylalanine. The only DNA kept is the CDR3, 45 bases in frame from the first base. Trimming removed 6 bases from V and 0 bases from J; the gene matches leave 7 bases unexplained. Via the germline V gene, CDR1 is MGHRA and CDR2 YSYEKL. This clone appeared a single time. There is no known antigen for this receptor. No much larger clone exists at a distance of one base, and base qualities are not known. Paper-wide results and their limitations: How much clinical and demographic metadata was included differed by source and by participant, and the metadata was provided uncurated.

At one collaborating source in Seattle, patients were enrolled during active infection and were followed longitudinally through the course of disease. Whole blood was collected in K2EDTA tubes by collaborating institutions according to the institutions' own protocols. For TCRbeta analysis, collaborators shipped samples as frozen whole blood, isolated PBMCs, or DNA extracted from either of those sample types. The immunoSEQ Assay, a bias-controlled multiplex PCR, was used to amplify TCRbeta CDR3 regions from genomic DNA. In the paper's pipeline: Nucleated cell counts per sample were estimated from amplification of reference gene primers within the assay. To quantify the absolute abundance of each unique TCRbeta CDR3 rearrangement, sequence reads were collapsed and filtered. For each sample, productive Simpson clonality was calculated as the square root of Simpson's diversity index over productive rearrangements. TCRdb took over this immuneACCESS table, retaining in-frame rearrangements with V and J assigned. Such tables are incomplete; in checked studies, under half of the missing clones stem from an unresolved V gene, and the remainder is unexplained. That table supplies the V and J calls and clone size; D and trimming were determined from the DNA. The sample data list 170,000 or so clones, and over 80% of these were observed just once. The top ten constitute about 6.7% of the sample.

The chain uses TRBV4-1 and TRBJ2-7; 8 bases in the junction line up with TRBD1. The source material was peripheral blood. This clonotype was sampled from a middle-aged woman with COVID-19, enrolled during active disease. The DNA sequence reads TGCGCCAGCAGGACCGGGACAGGAGACTCCTACGAGCAGTACTTC. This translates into CASRTGTGDSYEQYF.